The next 29 T cell receptor beta chains were all read from a single sample in a study of cytomegalovirus exposure and HLA in healthy donors. With 60 Vbeta and 13 Jbeta primers, the PCR was carried out. Produced via immunoSEQ multiplex PCR; TCRdb's table is partial and in-frame only. Here the sample table reports approximately 110,000 clones. Sequences were obtained from PBMCs. These receptors all come from a man aged 50 to 59 in good health and CMV-seronegative.

The chain recombines TRBV7-3 with TRBJ1-1; 7 positions match TRBD1. J gave up 5 bases and V 5 bases, and 8 bases lay outside the gene matches. The CDR3 has 14 residues. Germline-derived CDR1 and CDR2 are SGHTA and FQGTGA. For the CDR3, the DNA is TGTGCCAGCAGCGCCTCAGGGGGAGGAACTGAAGCTTTCTTT. Encoded protein: CASSASGGGTEAFF. The variable domain in full, completed from reference TRBV7-3 and TRBJ1-1, reads GAGVSQTPSNKVTEKGKYVELRCDPISGHTALYWYRQSLGQGPEFLIYFQGTGAADDSGLPNDRFFAVRPEGSVSTLKIQRTERGDSAVYLCASSASGGGTEAFFGQGTRLTVV.

The chain links TRBV10-2 to TRBJ2-7, with TRBD1 as a possible D gene (5 bases). Germline V gene sequence: CDR1 WSHSY, CDR2 SAAADI. Trimming removed 6 bases at V and 5 bases at J, with 14 bases between. The CDR3 is 13 residues long. CDR3 protein: CASRGPGQNEQYF. The CDR3 nucleotides are TGCGCCAGCAGGGGCCCTGGACAAAACGAGCAGTACTTC.

The CDR3 DNA reads TGTGCCACTCAACCTCAGGGGAGCTCCTACGAGCAGTACTTC. Its translation is CATQPQGSSYEQYF. The chain couples TRBV19 to TRBJ2-7, with a weak D call TRBD1 (6 bases). The CDR3 sequence is 14 residues long. The V and J ends lost 10 bases and 0 bases respectively, with 16 bases between them. CDR1 and CDR2 from the germline V gene are LNHDA and SQIVND (reference sequence).

The genes are TRBV19 and TRBJ1-5, with D perhaps matching TRBD1 (6 bases). This CDR3 contains 14 residues. Germline CDR1 and CDR2: LNHDA and SQIVND (reference sequence). Trimming took off 3 bases at V and 2 bases at J, with 8 bases between the two ends. CDR3 in DNA: TGTGCCAGTAGTATTAGACAGGGCAATCAGCCCCAGCATTTT. Its protein is CASSIRQGNQPQHF. Looking up the rest from reference TRBV19 and TRBJ1-5 gives the full variable domain: DGGITQSPKYLFRKEGQNVTLSCEQNLNHDAMYWYRQDPGQGLRLIYYSQIVNDFQKGDIAEGYSVSREKKESFPLTVTSAQKNPTAFYLCASSIRQGNQPQHFGDGTRLSIL.

The chain carries TRBV29-1 and TRBJ1-1; no clear D. Germline V gives CDR1 SQVTM, CDR2 ANQGSEA. CDR3 length: 12 residues. Trimming cost V 5 bases and J 5 bases, with 12 bases left between them. The CDR3 loop reads CSVSNGGTEAFF. The CDR3 nucleotides are TGCAGCGTTTCTAACGGAGGAACTGAAGCTTTCTTT.

This rearrangement joins TRBV11-2 to TRBJ2-7; no clear D gene. Germline assignment: CDR1 SGHAT and CDR2 FQNNGV. V lost 0 bases and J lost 4, with 4 bases in between. The CDR3 has 12 residues. The CDR3 here is CASSLDRYEQYF. The DNA of the CDR3 is TGTGCCAGCAGCTTAGATCGGTACGAGCAGTACTTC.

The J gene is TRBJ2-7, the V gene TRBV7-9; D unresolved. In germline, CDR1 is SEHNR, CDR2 FQNEAQ (reference sequence). This CDR3 is 13 amino acids long. V was clipped by 3 bases and J by 7 bases, with 13 bases between them. CDR3 sequence reads: CASSFSSVGEQYF. The CDR3 DNA sequence: TGTGCCAGCAGCTTCAGCAGCGTTGGGGAGCAGTACTTC.

The chain carries TRBV2 and TRBJ1-2; 8 positions match TRBD1. The V and J ends lost 7 bases and 1 base, in that order; junction bases with no gene match: 2. CDR3 size: 13 residues. Germline V gene data show CDR1 as SNHLY and CDR2 as FYNNEI. The DNA for the CDR3 is TGTGCCAGCAAGACAGGGGTTAACTATGGCTACACCTTC. Residues: CASKTGVNYGYTF. The variable domain in full, with the rest retrieved from reference TRBV2 and TRBJ1-2, is EPEVTQTPSHQVTQMGQEVILRCVPISNHLYFYWYRQILGQKVEFLVSFYNNEISEKSEIFDDQFSVERPDGSNFTLKIRSTKLEDSAMYFCASKTGVNYGYTFGSGTRLTVV.

V is TRBV2 and J is TRBJ1-2; 8 bases are shared with TRBD1. CDR1 and CDR2 from the germline V gene are SNHLY and FYNNEI. The CDR3 loop spans 13 amino acids. V shed 3 bases and J 4 bases; nucleotides not matched to a gene: 1. DNA for the CDR3: TGTGCCAGCAGTGATGACAGGGGCTATGGCTACACCTTC. Translation gives CASSDDRGYGYTF.

This rearrangement joins TRBV7-9 to TRBJ2-1, with TRBD2 matching 12 bases. Per germline, CDR1 SEHNR and CDR2 FQNEAQ (reference sequence). This CDR3 has 15 amino acids. The junction had 4 bases not matched to a gene; V was cut back by 2 bases and J by 8 bases. In DNA form, the CDR3 reads TGTGCCAGCAGCTTACTAGCGGGAGGGCCCTATGAGCAGTTCTTC. Protein sequence: CASSLLAGGPYEQFF.

The J gene is TRBJ1-1, the V gene TRBV27; the D gene is possibly TRBD1 (6 bases). V lost 5 bases and J 1 base, leaving 11 bases between the germline ends. Germline CDR1 is MNHEY and CDR2 is SMNVEV (reference sequence). The CDR3 totals 14 residues. The CDR3 nucleotides read TGTGCCAGCAGTAGGGGGATCGCGAACACTGAAGCTTTCTTT. Translating gives CASSRGIANTEAFF.

The V and J genes are TRBV4-1 and TRBJ1-4, with D unclear. CDR1 MGHRA and CDR2 YSYEKL come from the germline V gene. With 3 bases removed from V and 8 bases from J, the gap between germline ends came to 16 bases. This CDR3 has 15 residues. Here the CDR3 DNA reads TGCGCCAGCAGCCAGATGACCGGGAGGTGGGAAAAACTGTTTTTT. The encoded protein is CASSQMTGRWEKLFF.

The rearrangement uses TRBV7-3 and TRBJ2-1; TRBD1 is a possible D gene (5 bases). The V end lost 3 bases, the J end lost 5 bases, and 8 bases lay between the germline ends. The CDR3 extends over 13 amino acids. CDR1 and CDR2 (germline): SGHTA, FQGTGA. Here the CDR3 reads CASSFGQDNEQFF. Here the CDR3 DNA reads TGTGCCAGCAGCTTTGGACAAGACAATGAGCAGTTCTTC.

This chain links TRBV6-5 with TRBJ1-2; D is unclear. CDR1 and CDR2 (germline): MNHEY, SVGAGI. The CDR3 has 14 amino acids. Deletions cut 2 bases from V and 8 bases from J, with 15 bases between. CDR3: CASSYRGTVGGYTF. The CDR3 bases are TGTGCCAGCAGTTACCGGGGTACGGTCGGCGGCTACACCTTC.

V is TRBV5-1 and J is TRBJ1-1, with 8 bases fitting TRBD1. The CDR3 length is 15 residues. Unmatched junction bases numbered 3, after V lost 0 bases and J lost 2 bases. Germline V lookup: CDR1 SGHRS, CDR2 YFSETQ. The DNA for the CDR3 is TGCGCCAGCAGCTTGGCCGGGACAGGAAACACTGAAGCTTTCTTT. Translating gives CASSLAGTGNTEAFF.

The V gene is TRBV10-1, the J gene TRBJ2-7, with 10 bases matching TRBD1. The germline V gene encodes CDR1 WNHNN and CDR2 SYGVQD (reference sequence). Germline trimming cut 11 bases from V and 4 bases from J; bases unmatched to any gene: 17. The CDR3 is 16 residues long. DNA of the CDR3: TGCGCCGGCTGCCAATCCGGGACAGGGGTTGGGTACGAGCAGTACTTC. This encodes CAGCQSGTGVGYEQYF.

This chain links TRBV29-1 with TRBJ2-1; D call uncertain. The germline V gene encodes CDR1 SQVTM and CDR2 ANQGSEA. The CDR3 is made up of 13 amino acids. V was cut by 3 bases and J by 6 bases, with 12 bases left in between. The CDR3 is CSVEKVRSNEQFF. CDR3 in DNA: TGCAGCGTTGAGAAGGTACGGAGCAATGAGCAGTTCTTC.

The chain combines TRBV18 with TRBJ2-3, with 7 bases that match TRBD1. This CDR3 contains 14 residues. V gave up 2 bases and J gave up 4 bases; unmatched junction bases: 3. From germline, CDR1 is KGHSH and CDR2 LQKENI. DNA of the CDR3: TGTGCCAGCTCACCAAACAGGGGCCCAGATACGCAGTATTTT. Protein: CASSPNRGPDTQYF. Full variable domain (outside the CDR3, taken from reference TRBV18 and TRBJ2-3): NAGVMQNPRHLVRRRGQEARLRCSPMKGHSHVYWYRQLPEEGLKFMVYLQKENIIDESGMPKERFSAEFPKEGPSILRIQQVVRGDSAAYFCASSPNRGPDTQYFGPGTRLTVL.

The CDR3 reads CASSLGPAGQSNSPLHF. As DNA, the CDR3 is TGCGCCAGCAGCTTGGGGCCGGCGGGACAGTCTAATTCACCCCTCCACTTT. This rearrangement joins TRBV5-1 to TRBJ1-6; 7 nucleotides match TRBD1. The length of the CDR3 is 17 residues. Germline loops: CDR1 SGHRS, CDR2 YFSETQ. V dropped 0 bases and J dropped 6; count of bases not matched to a gene: 9. Full variable domain (outside the CDR3, taken from reference TRBV5-1 and TRBJ1-6): KAGVTQTPRYLIKTRGQQVTLSCSPISGHRSVSWYQQTPGQGLQFLFEYFSETQRNKGNFPGRFSGRQFSNSRSEMNVSTLELGDSALYLCASSLGPAGQSNSPLHFGNGTRLTVT.

The rearrangement joins TRBV5-1 to TRBJ1-4; 7 bases match TRBD1. V lost 3 bases, J lost 3 bases, and 8 bases stayed unmatched. CDR1 and CDR2 (germline): SGHRS, YFSETQ. This CDR3 contains 16 residues. CDR3 nucleotide sequence: TGCGCCAGCAGCTCGAACGCGGGACAGCCTAATGAAAAACTGTTTTTT. The encoded protein is CASSSNAGQPNEKLFF. Supplemented by reference TRBV5-1 and TRBJ1-4, the full variable domain reads KAGVTQTPRYLIKTRGQQVTLSCSPISGHRSVSWYQQTPGQGLQFLFEYFSETQRNKGNFPGRFSGRQFSNSRSEMNVSTLELGDSALYLCASSSNAGQPNEKLFFGSGTQLSVL.

The V and J genes are TRBV6-5 and TRBJ1-5, with 8 bases that match TRBD1. This CDR3 contains 15 residues. Looked up from germline, CDR1 is MNHEY and CDR2 is SVGAGI. V lost 8 bases to trimming and J lost 6 bases; unmatched junction nucleotides: 12. The CDR3 DNA follows: TGTGCCAGCGCCCTCGGACAGGGAATCCGTCAGCCCCAGCATTTT. Translating gives CASALGQGIRQPQHF.

The chain uses TRBV5-1 and TRBJ2-5, with D possibly matching TRBD1 (5 bases). This CDR3 comprises 16 residues. Between the trimmed V and J ends, which lost 0 bases and 2 bases, there was a span of 14 bases. Germline V gene sequence: CDR1 SGHRS, CDR2 YFSETQ. CDR3 in amino acids: CASSLAPGDSQETQYF. The CDR3 DNA reads as TGCGCCAGCAGCTTGGCACCAGGTGACAGTCAAGAGACCCAGTACTTC.

The chain recombines TRBV4-3 with TRBJ1-1; 7 nucleotides align to TRBD1. V dropped 4 bases and J dropped 6; count of bases not matched to a gene: 8. This CDR3 contains 14 residues. Looked up from germline, CDR1 is LGHNA and CDR2 is YSLEER. The CDR3 DNA follows: TGCGCCAGCAGCCGACAGGCTCAGGGGGCTGAAGCTTTCTTT. This sequence encodes CASSRQAQGAEAFF.

The chain links TRBV14 to TRBJ1-5, with 8 positions matching TRBD1. The CDR3 totals 14 residues. In germline, CDR1 is SGHDN, CDR2 FVKESK. The J segment lost 7 bases and the V segment lost 4 bases, leaving 6 bases of the junction unmatched. CDR3 sequence (DNA): TGTGCCAGCAGCCTGTCAGGGGGCAGACAGCCCCAGCATTTT. Encoded protein: CASSLSGGRQPQHF.

The chain links TRBV11-2 to TRBJ2-1; the D gene is possibly TRBD2 (5 bases). CDR1 and CDR2 from the germline V gene are SGHAT and FQNNGV. V was cut by 4 bases and J by 10 bases, with 11 bases left in between. This CDR3 is 12 amino acids long. The chain's CDR3 is CASSSLRGEQFF. The CDR3 DNA reads as TGTGCCAGCAGCTCTCTCCGAGGGGAGCAGTTCTTC.

The chain employs TRBV19 and TRBJ2-6; maybe TRBD2 (6 bases). CDR1 is LNHDA and CDR2 is SQIVND in the germline V gene (reference sequence). Trimming took 5 bases from V and 0 from J, leaving 14 bases between them. CDR3 length equals 17 residues. This CDR3 reads CASSDLAALSGANVLTF. In nucleotides, the CDR3 is TGTGCCAGTAGTGATTTAGCGGCTCTCTCTGGGGCCAACGTCCTGACTTTC.

The V and J genes are TRBV4-1 and TRBJ1-2; TRBD1 matches at 10 bases. The CDR3 totals 15 residues. V was pared by 2 bases and J by 4 bases, with 4 bases of the junction left unmatched. Looked up from germline, CDR1 is MGHRA and CDR2 is YSYEKL. CDR3 sequence: CASSQSGTGVYGYTF. CDR3 coding DNA: TGCGCCAGCAGCCAATCCGGGACAGGGGTCTATGGCTACACCTTC.

The chain has TRBV7-9 and TRBJ1-2; no firm D call. Looked up from germline, CDR1 is SEHNR and CDR2 is FQNEAQ (reference sequence). There are 14 residues in the CDR3. V lost 2 bases, J lost 6 bases, and 13 bases lay in between. The CDR3 nucleotides are TGTGCCAGCAGCTTAAGAGGATCCGAGAATGGCTACACCTTC. Residues: CASSLRGSENGYTF.

CDR3 coding DNA: TGCAGCGTTGAGGGACTAGCGGGAGGGTCCTACAATGAGCAGTTCTTC. Residues: CSVEGLAGGSYNEQFF. This chain connects TRBV29-1 to TRBJ2-1, with TRBD2 identical over 16 bases. The CDR3 loop spans 16 amino acids. V was pared by 3 bases and J by 1 base, with 0 bases of the junction left unmatched. CDR1 and CDR2 (germline): SQVTM, ANQGSEA.